This TCR beta chain was observed in a study of cytomegalovirus exposure and HLA in healthy donors. In the study overall: Within the Caucasian-associated ancestry cluster were roughly 82% of the roughly 380 genotyped donors. Study conclusions and caveats: On later analysis, the bulk of CMV-associated TCR beta chains appeared to be HLA-restricted. Later analysis showed TCR association rates varying by HLA locus, highest for DRB1 and lowest for HLA-C.

13 Jbeta primers and 60 Vbeta primers were used for the PCR. TCRdb's table, derived via immunoSEQ multiplex PCR, lists solely in-frame clones and lacks some. The data contain roughly 78,000 clones, about 60% of them singletons. On this clone itself: The antigen is not known.

Germline V gives CDR1 LGHNA, CDR2 YNFKEQ. V was cut by 2 bases and J by 5 bases, with 9 bases left in between. The CDR3 consists of 14 residues. The receptor comes from a man aged 25 to 45 in good health and CMV-seropositive. The chain joins TRBV4-2 to TRBJ2-2, with D unclear. The sequencing sample was made of PBMCs. The CDR3 DNA sequence: TGTGCCAGCAGCCAACCAGACATTACCGGGGAGCTGTTTTTT. This sequence encodes CASSQPDITGELFF.